There are a few counts of the clone carrying this T cell receptor beta chain. Looked up from germline, CDR1 is MNHNS and CDR2 is SASEGT. CDR3 length: 11 residues. V dropped 4 bases and J dropped 5 bases, with 5 bases sitting between them. RNA transcripts gave rise to amplified TCR beta CDR3 regions. HTBI primers were the set used in a first-round RT-PCR of the TCR CDR3. TCRdb re-called the multiplex PCR reads with MiXCR, one entry per CDR3 protein. The sample contains over 350,000 distinct CDR3 sequences, approximately 15% of which appear only once. The record originates from a study of T cells in Graves' hyperthyroidism and ophthalmopathy.

Sequences were obtained from blood. The J gene is TRBJ1-2, the V gene TRBV6-1; tentatively, D is TRBD1 (5 bases). The origin of this receptor is a man younger than 35 with Graves' ophthalmopathy. For the CDR3, the DNA is TGTGCCAGCAGTGCAGGGTATGGCTACACCTTC. It is translated as CASSAGYGYTF.